Below, one TCR beta chain is given with its context. This clone was recorded only once. The antigen it binds to is not known. Nothing much larger sits one base from this clone, and base qualities are not available. The cohort consisted of 600 or so healthy bone marrow donors. All cohort members were sampled while nominally healthy, although unrecorded immune exposures were likely present. The donor tested CMV seronegative, placing the donor among the 352 seronegative members of the cohort. Every donor gave a peripheral blood sample, and the peripheral blood mononuclear cells from that sample were used for TCR beta sequencing. Genomic DNA was extracted from the blood cell samples with the Qiagen DNeasy Blood Extraction Kit. Library construction relied on the immunoSEQ multiplex PCR assay. A mixture of 60 forward primers for TCR Vbeta segments and 13 reverse primers for TCR Jbeta segments was used in the multiplex PCR. Amplification of the CDR3 region of rearranged TCR beta genes was performed with a multiplex PCR assay on genomic DNA. Amplified TCR beta libraries were sequenced as 87-base-pair reads on the Illumina HiSeq System. In the paper's pipeline: A later analysis tallied roughly 78 million unique TCR beta chains across the 660 or so repertoires, and around 9.9 million of those chains were shared by two or more donors. Raw reads were error-corrected and collapsed into unique sequences with a nearest-neighbor algorithm that merged closely related sequences to remove PCR and sequencing errors. V, D and J gene segments were assigned by aligning CDR3 sequences to IMGT reference sequences. For a sequence to be retained, a match of at least six nucleotides to both a V gene segment and a J gene segment was required. A rearrangement counted as productive if the CDR3 had no stop codons and remained in frame with V and J, and every other rearrangement counted as non-productive. CDR3 was defined by IMGT convention, running from the second conserved V-encoded cysteine to the conserved J-encoded phenylalanine. The earlier analysis of about 560 of the donors excluded any sequence lacking an unambiguous match to a single V gene segment. An earlier analysis of a few hundred of the donors classified V segments as functional when productive rearrangements were above 56.7% and as segregating when the standard deviation between donors was above 5%. To diagnose cytomegalovirus status from the catalog of TCR beta chain sequences, a statistical classification framework was built. A later analysis assigned V and J genes by comparing TCR nucleotide sequences with IMGT/GENE-DB human TR gene sequences. The TCRdist pipeline was used in a later analysis to assign CDR3 sequences and most-parsimonious VDJ recombination scenarios. In a later analysis, every TCR beta chain was defined by the combination of its CDR3 amino acid sequence and its V-gene family, and reads without a unique V-gene family were dropped. In a later analysis, 450 to 600 highly shared, low-generation-probability nucleotide sequences were removed to address suspected cross-contamination and a sequencing artifact. For each public chain, a later analysis derived a clonal expansion index from normalized ranks of inferred template counts within each repertoire. In a later analysis, generation probabilities were computed with a VDJ recombination model fitted to out-of-frame rearrangements, and the resulting probabilities were checked against IGoR. Hypergeometric tests were used in a later analysis to score TCR-TCR, TCR-HLA and TCR-CMV co-occurrence, with a repertoire-size bias correction applied to the TCR pairs. In a later analysis, false discovery rates were estimated by permuting HLA or CMV assignments 20 times. A later analysis grouped co-occurring TCRs with DBSCAN, adding TCRdist sequence similarity when clustering within HLA-allele-positive subsets. Co-occurrence clustering excluded repertoires with fewer than 30,000 or more than 120,000 public chains, plus five with anomalous nucleotide sharing. The table comes from immuneACCESS by way of TCRdb, which keeps in-frame sequences with V and J called. Part of the clones is missing from these tables; in studies checked, under half for an unresolved V gene and the rest for unknown reasons. V, J and clone size reflect that table, while D and trimming were determined from the DNA. This sample is represented by some 140,000 clones; roughly 79% of them were singletons. Around 1.5% of the sample is in the top ten clones.

The germline V gene specifies MNHEY as CDR1 and SVGAGI as CDR2. The cysteine opens and the phenylalanine closes a CDR3 of 16 amino acids. Only the CDR3 DNA stays, 48 bases, in frame from base 1. Trimming takes 4 bases off V and 4 bases off J; junction bases not matched to a gene: 10. The data originate from a study of cytomegalovirus exposure and HLA in healthy donors (dated by TCRdb to 2016 to 2017). For the study in its entirety: In an earlier analysis of some 610 of the donors, about 270 Gb of sequence data and 100 million or so unique TCR beta sequences from about 190 million T cells were reported. On average, approximately 250,000 unique TCR beta nucleotide sequences were sequenced per donor among 398 genotyped donors of the cohort, with around 19% of those sequences being non-productive. The later analysis used no new phenotypic data to find candidate immune exposures, relying instead on TCR beta sequences and their occurrence across donors. About five DR-DQ haplotypes were handled as single units for association and clustering because linkage in the cohort was strong. HLA typing covered class I and class II loci at four-digit resolution. Every repertoire in the discovery cohort had been generated on one and the same sequencing platform. Using immunosequencing, the study profiled T cell repertoires from 666 subjects and related those repertoires to cytomegalovirus serostatus. A later genetic analysis used genome-wide SNP genotypes for about 65% of the 666 donors, treating that subset as a discovery cohort. Typing coverage varied by locus: roughly 629-640 donors for A, B, C, DRB1 and DQB1; around 560 for DQA1; over 600 for DPA1; approximately 450 for DPB1. An early release covering roughly 640 HLA-typed donors comprised 300 to 350 gigabases of sequencing data and 65 million to 100 million unique TCR sequences. To predict cytomegalovirus infection status, the study combined high-throughput TCR immunosequencing, statistical association of individual TCRs with disease status, and machine learning. Donor age, sex, ethnicity and CMV serostatus were collected together with the repertoire data. Along with the approximately 650-subject first cohort, a separate validation cohort of roughly 110 different subjects was used. In an earlier analysis of 500 to 650 of the donors, high-throughput TCR beta sequencing was used to judge whether each TCR beta V gene segment behaved as functional or pseudogenic. Of the 300 to 500 genotyped donors, 81% were placed in the genetic ancestry cluster associated with self-reported Caucasian donors. A later analysis re-analyzed previously published TCR beta repertoires from approximately 700 donors and added high-resolution HLA genotyping to study TCR occurrence patterns. The study aimed to test whether signatures of past pathogen exposure could be identified by cataloging public T cell receptors. On the study overall, not on this receptor specifically: According to a later genetic analysis, donors in an Asian-associated ancestry cluster had fewer N-insertions in productive TCRs than the approximately 650-donor mean. Three of the identified cytomegalovirus-associated TCR beta chains were confirmed in vitro to be specific for cytomegalovirus antigens. Immune exposure information for the cohort was limited to CMV serostatus. In an earlier analysis of some 640 of the donors, most TCR beta V segments were observed in productive rearrangements about 90% or about 30% of the time, broadly matching IMGT annotations. The sequencing pipeline was judged likely to have produced a cluster of highly shared sequence variants as a technical artifact. Because the 87-base-pair reads could not distinguish some IMGT-functional V segments, including TRBV6-2 and TRBV6-3, those segments were excluded. In a later analysis, 15,000 to 20,000 TCR beta sequences were associated with specific HLA alleles at a false discovery rate of 0.05. When HLA alleles, especially DR and DQ, strongly co-occurred, TCR associations were difficult to assign to individual alleles. Because counts were too low, 15 to 20 rarely observed V segments, including chromosome 9 orphons, were excluded from the earlier analysis of under 650 of the donors. The presence/absence analyses assumed that sequencing depth was roughly uniform across donors, and that assumption may not be true. Most TCR sequences were seen in very few donors, while some public TCRs were found in many individuals. In a later analysis, several top co-occurrence clusters were reported to appear linked to parvovirus B19, influenza, CMV and Epstein-Barr virus. Correlated functional status among segregating V segments might be attributable to linkage disequilibrium, but an unknown experimental factor could not be ruled out. A later analysis found that TCR association rates varied across HLA loci, with DRB1 alleles showing the most associated TCRs and HLA-C alleles the fewest. The study gave a list of around 170 TCR beta chains associated with cytomegalovirus. A further reported finding was that TCR beta sequences accurately predicted the HLA-A and HLA-B alleles for most subjects in the first cohort. An association between a missense DCLRE1C variant and V-gene and J-gene trimming of TCR beta chains was found in a later genetic analysis and replicated in an independent cohort. In a later analysis, most CMV-associated TCR beta chains were found to appear HLA-restricted, with HLA associations seemingly driven largely by CMV exposure. In this cohort, only TCR beta chains were sequenced, and detectable features were limited by the absence of alpha or paired-chain data. A later analysis found that HLA-associated TCR beta chains were more clonally expanded and had lower generation probabilities than equally common non-associated chains. The authors suggested that the approach could potentially be generalized to other disease states and immunological phenotypes. The classifier was reported to diagnose cytomegalovirus status with high specificity and sensitivity in both the original cohort and the validation cohort. HLA typing was unavailable for some donors at each locus, so association tests used only the typed subset.

The sequence is built from TRBV6-5 and TRBJ1-1; a stretch of 9 junction bases matches TRBD1. This clonotype was sampled from a woman under 30 in good health and CMV-seronegative. The sequenced material came from PBMCs. The CDR3 protein sequence reads: CASSLQGARGITEAFF. In nucleotides, the sequence is TGTGCCAGCAGTTTACAGGGGGCGCGGGGGATCACTGAAGCTTTCTTT.